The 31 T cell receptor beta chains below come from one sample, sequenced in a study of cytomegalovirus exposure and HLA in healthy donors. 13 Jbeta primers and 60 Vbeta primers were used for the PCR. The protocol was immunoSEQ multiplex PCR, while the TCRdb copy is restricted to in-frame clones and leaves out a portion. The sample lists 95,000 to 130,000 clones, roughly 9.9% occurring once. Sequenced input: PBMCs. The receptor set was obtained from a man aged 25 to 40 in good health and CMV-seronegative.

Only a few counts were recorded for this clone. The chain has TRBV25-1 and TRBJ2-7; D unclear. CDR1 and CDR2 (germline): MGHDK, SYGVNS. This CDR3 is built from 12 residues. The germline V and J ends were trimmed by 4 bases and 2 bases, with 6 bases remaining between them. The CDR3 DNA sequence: TGTGCCAGCAGTGCTCAGACCTACGAGCAGTACTTC. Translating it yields CASSAQTYEQYF.

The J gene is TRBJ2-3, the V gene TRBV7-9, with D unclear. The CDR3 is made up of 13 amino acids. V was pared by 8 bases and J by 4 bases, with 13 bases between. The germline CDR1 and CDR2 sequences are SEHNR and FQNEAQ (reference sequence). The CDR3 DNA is TGTGCCAGCCAAGCTAGGTACCCAGATACGCAGTATTTT. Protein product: CASQARYPDTQYF. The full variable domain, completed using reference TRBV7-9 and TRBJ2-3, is DTGVSQNPRHKITKRGQNVTFRCDPISEHNRLYWYRQTLGQGPEFLTYFQNEAQLEKSRLLSDRFSAERPKGSFSTLEIQRTEQGDSAMYLCASQARYPDTQYFGPGTRLTVL.

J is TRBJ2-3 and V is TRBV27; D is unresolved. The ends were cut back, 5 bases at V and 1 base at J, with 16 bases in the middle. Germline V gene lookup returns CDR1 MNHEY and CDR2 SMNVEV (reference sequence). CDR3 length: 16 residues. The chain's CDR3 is CASSLILPGGTDTQYF. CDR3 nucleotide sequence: TGTGCCAGCAGTCTTATCCTCCCAGGTGGCACAGATACGCAGTATTTT.

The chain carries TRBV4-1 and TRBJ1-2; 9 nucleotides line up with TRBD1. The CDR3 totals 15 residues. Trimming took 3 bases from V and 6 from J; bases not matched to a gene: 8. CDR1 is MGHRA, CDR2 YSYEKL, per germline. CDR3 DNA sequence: TGCGCCAGCAGCCATGGCGGACAGGGGTCAAATGGCTACACCTTC. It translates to CASSHGGQGSNGYTF.

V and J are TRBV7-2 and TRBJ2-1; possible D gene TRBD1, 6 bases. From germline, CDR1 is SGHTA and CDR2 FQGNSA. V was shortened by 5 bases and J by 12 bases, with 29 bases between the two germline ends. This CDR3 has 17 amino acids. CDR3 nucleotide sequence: TGTGCCAGCAGCCCTAGCCGGGACATCCTTGGAGTAATGCGGCAGTTCTTC. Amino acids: CASSPSRDILGVMRQFF.

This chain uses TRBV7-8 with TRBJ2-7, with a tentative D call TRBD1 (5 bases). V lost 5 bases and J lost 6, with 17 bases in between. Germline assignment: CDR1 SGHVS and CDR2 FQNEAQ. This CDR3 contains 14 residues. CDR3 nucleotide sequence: TGTGCCAGCAGCCATTATCGAAGGGGATTCGAGCAGTACTTC. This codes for CASSHYRRGFEQYF.

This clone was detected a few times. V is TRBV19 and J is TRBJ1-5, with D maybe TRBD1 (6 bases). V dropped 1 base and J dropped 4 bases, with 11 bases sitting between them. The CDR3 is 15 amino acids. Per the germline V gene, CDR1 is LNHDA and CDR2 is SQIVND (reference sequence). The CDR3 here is CASSIVGRGNQPQHF. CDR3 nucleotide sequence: TGTGCCAGTAGTATAGTCGGCAGGGGAAATCAGCCCCAGCATTTT.

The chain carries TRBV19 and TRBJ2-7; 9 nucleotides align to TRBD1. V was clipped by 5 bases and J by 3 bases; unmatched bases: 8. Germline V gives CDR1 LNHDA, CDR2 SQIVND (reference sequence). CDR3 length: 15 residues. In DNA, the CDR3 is TGTGCCAGTAGTTTCGCCCCGACAGGGGGCTACGAGCAGTACTTC. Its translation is CASSFAPTGGYEQYF.

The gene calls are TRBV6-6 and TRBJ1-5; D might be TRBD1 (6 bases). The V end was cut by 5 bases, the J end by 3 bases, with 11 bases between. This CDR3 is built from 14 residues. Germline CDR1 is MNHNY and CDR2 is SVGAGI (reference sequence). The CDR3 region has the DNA TGTGCCAGCAGTCATTGGACAGACAATCAGCCCCAGCATTTT. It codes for CASSHWTDNQPQHF.

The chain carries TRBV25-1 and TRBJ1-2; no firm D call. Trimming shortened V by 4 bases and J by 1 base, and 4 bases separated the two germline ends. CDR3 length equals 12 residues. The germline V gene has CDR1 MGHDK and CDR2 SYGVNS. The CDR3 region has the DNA TGTGCCAGCAGTGTTCGTAACTATGGCTACACCTTC. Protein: CASSVRNYGYTF.

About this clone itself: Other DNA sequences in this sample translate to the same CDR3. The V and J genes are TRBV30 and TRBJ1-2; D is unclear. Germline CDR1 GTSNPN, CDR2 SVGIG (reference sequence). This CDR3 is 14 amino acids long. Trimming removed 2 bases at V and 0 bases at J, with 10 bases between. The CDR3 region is CAWSQQSTNYGYTF. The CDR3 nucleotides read TGTGCCTGGAGTCAACAGTCAACTAACTATGGCTACACCTTC.

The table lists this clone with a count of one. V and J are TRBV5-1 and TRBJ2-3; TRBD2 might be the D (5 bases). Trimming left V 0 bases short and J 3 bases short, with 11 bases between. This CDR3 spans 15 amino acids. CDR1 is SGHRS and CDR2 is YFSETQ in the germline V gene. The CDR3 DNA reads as TGCGCCAGCAGCTTGGAAGGACGGAGGACAGATACGCAGTATTTT. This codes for CASSLEGRRTDTQYF.

The DNA for the CDR3 is TGTGCCAGTAGTCGGCCCGAAGGAGGGGAGACCCAGTACTTC. Its translation is CASSRPEGGETQYF. The genes are TRBV19 and TRBJ2-5; D might be TRBD2 (6 bases). Trimming took off 5 bases at V and 5 bases at J, with 15 bases between the two ends. This CDR3 has 14 amino acids. Germline assignment: CDR1 LNHDA and CDR2 SQIVND (reference sequence).

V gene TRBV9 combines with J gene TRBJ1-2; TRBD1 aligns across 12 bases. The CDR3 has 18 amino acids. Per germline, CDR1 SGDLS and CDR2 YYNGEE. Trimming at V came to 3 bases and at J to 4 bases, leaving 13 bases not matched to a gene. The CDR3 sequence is CASSEHGTGGPRGYGYTF. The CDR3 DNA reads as TGTGCCAGCAGCGAGCACGGGACAGGGGGCCCTCGGGGCTATGGCTACACCTTC.

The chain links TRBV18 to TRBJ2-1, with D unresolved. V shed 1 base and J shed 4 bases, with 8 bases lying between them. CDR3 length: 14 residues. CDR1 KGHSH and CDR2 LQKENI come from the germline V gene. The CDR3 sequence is CASSPLASYNEQFF. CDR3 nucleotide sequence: TGTGCCAGCTCACCACTTGCCAGTTACAATGAGCAGTTCTTC.

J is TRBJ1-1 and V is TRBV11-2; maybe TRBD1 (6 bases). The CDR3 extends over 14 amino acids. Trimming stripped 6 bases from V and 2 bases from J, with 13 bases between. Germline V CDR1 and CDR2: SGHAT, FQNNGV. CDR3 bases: TGTGCCAGCAGATTTCAGGGGAGCAACACTGAAGCTTTCTTT. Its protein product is CASRFQGSNTEAFF.

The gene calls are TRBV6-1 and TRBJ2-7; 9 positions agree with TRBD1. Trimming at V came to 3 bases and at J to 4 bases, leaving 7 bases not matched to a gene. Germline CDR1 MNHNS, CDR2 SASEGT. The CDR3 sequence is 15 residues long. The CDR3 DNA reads TGTGCCAGCAGTGATCGACAGGGGGAATTGTACGAGCAGTACTTC. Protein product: CASSDRQGELYEQYF.

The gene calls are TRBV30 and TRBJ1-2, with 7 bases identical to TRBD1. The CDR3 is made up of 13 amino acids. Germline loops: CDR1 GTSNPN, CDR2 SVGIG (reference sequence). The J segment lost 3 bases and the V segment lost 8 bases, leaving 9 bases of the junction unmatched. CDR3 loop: CAQAEGQHYGYTF. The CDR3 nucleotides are TGTGCCCAGGCGGAGGGACAGCACTATGGCTACACCTTC.

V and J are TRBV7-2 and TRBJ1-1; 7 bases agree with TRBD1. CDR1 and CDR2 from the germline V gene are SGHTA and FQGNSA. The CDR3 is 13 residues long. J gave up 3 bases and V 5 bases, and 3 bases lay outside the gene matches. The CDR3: CASSRDRDTEAFF. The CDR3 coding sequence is TGTGCCAGCAGCCGAGACAGGGACACTGAAGCTTTCTTT.

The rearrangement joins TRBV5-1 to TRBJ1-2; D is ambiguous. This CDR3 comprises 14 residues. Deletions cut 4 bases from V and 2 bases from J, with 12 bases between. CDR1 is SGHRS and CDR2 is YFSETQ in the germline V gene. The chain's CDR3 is CASSPGRMNYGYTF. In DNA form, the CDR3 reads TGCGCCAGCAGCCCCGGTAGAATGAACTATGGCTACACCTTC.

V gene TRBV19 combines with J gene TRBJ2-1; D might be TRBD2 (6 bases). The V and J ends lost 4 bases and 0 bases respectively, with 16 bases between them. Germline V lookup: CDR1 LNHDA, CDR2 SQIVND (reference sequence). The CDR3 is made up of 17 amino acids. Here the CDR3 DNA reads TGTGCCAGTAGTACACAAAAACAGCGGGTCTCCTACAATGAGCAGTTCTTC. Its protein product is CASSTQKQRVSYNEQFF. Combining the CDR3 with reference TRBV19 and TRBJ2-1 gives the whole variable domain DGGITQSPKYLFRKEGQNVTLSCEQNLNHDAMYWYRQDPGQGLRLIYYSQIVNDFQKGDIAEGYSVSREKKESFPLTVTSAQKNPTAFYLCASSTQKQRVSYNEQFFGPGTRLTVL.

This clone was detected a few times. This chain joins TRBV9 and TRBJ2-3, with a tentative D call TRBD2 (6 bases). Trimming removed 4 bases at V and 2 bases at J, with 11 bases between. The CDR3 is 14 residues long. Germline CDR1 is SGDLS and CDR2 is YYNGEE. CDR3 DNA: TGTGCCAGCAGCTTGCGGACTAACACAGATACGCAGTATTTT. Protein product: CASSLRTNTDTQYF.

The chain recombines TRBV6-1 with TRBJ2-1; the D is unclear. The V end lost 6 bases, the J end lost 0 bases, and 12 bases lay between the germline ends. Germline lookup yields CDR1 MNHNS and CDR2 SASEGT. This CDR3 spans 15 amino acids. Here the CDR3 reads CASRQRVSSYNEQFF. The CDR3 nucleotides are TGTGCCAGCAGACAACGGGTCAGCTCCTACAATGAGCAGTTCTTC.

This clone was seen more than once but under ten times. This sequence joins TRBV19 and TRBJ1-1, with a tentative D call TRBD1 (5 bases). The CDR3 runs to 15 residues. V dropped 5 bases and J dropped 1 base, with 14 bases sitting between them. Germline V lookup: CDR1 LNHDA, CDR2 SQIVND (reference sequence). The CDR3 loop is CASSWAGKPNTEAFF. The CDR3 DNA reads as TGTGCCAGTAGTTGGGCAGGGAAGCCGAACACTGAAGCTTTCTTT.

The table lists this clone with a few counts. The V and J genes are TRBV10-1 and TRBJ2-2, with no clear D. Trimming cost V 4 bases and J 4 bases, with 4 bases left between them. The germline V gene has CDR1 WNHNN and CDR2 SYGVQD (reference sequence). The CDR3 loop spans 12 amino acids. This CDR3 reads CASSGATGELFF. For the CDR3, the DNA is TGCGCCAGCAGTGGAGCCACCGGGGAGCTGTTTTTT.

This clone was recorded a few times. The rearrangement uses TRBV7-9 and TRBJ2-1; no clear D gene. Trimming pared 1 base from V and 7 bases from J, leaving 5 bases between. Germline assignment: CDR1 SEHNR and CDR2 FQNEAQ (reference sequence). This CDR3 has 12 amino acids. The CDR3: CASSLGVNEQFF. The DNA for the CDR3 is TGTGCCAGCAGCTTAGGTGTAAATGAGCAGTTCTTC.

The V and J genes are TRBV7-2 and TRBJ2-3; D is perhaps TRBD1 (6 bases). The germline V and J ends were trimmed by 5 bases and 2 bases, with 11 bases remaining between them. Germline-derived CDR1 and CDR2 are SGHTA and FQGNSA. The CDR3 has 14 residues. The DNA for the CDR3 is TGTGCCAGCAGCCTTAGACAGGTCACAGATACGCAGTATTTT. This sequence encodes CASSLRQVTDTQYF.

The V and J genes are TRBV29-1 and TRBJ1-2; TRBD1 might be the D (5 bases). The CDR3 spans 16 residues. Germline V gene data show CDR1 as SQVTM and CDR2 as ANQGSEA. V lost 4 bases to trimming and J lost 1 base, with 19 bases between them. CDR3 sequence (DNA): TGCAGCGTTGGAGTCTCAAGTCGGGGGGGTAACTATGGCTACACCTTC. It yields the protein CSVGVSSRGGNYGYTF. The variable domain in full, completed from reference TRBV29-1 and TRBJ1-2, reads SAVISQKPSRDICQRGTSLTIQCQVDSQVTMMFWYRQQPGQSLTLIATANQGSEATYESGFVIDKFPISRPNLTFSTLTVSNMSPEDSSIYLCSVGVSSRGGNYGYTFGSGTRLTVV.

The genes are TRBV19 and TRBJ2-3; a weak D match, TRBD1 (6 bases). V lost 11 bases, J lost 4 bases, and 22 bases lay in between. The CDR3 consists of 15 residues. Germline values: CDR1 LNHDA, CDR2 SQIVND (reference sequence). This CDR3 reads CAGKDSSLNADTQYF. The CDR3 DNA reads TGTGCCGGGAAGGACAGCAGTCTCAACGCAGATACGCAGTATTTT.

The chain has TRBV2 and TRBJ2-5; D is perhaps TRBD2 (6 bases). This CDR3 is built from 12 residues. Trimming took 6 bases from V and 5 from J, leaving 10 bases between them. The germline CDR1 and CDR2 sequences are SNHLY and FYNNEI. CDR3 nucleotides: TGTGCCAGCAGAGGTCTAGCGGAGACCCAGTACTTC. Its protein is CASRGLAETQYF.

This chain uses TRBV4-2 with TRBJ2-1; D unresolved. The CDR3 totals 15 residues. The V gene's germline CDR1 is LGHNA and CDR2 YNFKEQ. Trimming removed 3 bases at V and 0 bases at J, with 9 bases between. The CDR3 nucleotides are TGTGCCAGCAGCCATTTAGATAGCTCCTACAATGAGCAGTTCTTC. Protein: CASSHLDSSYNEQFF.